The TCR beta chain under discussion was sequenced for a study of vaccination effects on CD4 cells after COVID-19. This clone was counted a single time. The antigen remains unidentified. Assay used: immunoSEQ multiplex PCR; TCRdb lists only in-frame clones, some missing. Among about 45,000 clones listed, less than 85% were seen once. The culture ran for roughly ten days before CD4+ T cells were isolated. Two doses of either BNT162b2 or mRNA-1273 were given to each participant. Per germline, CDR1 SGHRS and CDR2 YFSETQ. The CDR3 extends over 22 amino acids. Trimming removed 2 bases from V and 5 bases from J, with 35 bases in between.

The chain carries TRBV5-1 and TRBJ2-1, with D perhaps matching TRBD2 (7 bases). The sample consisted of CD4+ T cells from PBMCs cultured without peptide, taken after COVID-19 vaccination. This TCR was recovered from a human donor who received a COVID-19 vaccine. CDR3 sequence (DNA): TGCGCCAGCAGCTTACCACAAGACAGGACGCTAGGGAGGTTAGGGGGGGACAATGAGCAGTTCTTC. It yields the protein CASSLPQDRTLGRLGGDNEQFF.